Sequencing of this TCR beta chain was carried out in a study of shared clonotypes between healthy human individuals. Study overall: Three plates each covered CD4 naive and memory; CD8 naive two, CD8 memory one.

Over several immunoSEQ plates, each subset's genomic DNA was distributed in even portions. On sorted subsets, replicate PCRs used 150 to 250 ng DNA, or around 30,000 T cell genomes. TCRdb keeps only in-frame clones here, not all; method: immunoSEQ multiplex PCR. Altogether around 79,000 clones are present, 50% to 70% being singletons, with the ten largest covering under 65%. CDR3 length: 14 amino acids. Germline V CDR1 and CDR2: MGHRA, YSYEKL. V gave up 4 bases and J gave up 4 bases, with 13 bases separating them. CD45RO+ cells were combined with CCR7-negative CD45RA+ TemRA cells to form CD8 memory. The V call is TRBV4-1, the J call TRBJ1-1; D remains unclear. The specimen sequenced was memory CD8+ T cells sorted from blood. Subset meaning: CD45RO+ cells pooled with CCR7-negative TemRA cells. This clonotype was obtained from a man younger than 45 in good health. CDR3 nucleotides: TGCGCCAGCAGCCTGCGGGCAATCCCCACTGAAGCTTTCTTT. Translating gives CASSLRAIPTEAFF.